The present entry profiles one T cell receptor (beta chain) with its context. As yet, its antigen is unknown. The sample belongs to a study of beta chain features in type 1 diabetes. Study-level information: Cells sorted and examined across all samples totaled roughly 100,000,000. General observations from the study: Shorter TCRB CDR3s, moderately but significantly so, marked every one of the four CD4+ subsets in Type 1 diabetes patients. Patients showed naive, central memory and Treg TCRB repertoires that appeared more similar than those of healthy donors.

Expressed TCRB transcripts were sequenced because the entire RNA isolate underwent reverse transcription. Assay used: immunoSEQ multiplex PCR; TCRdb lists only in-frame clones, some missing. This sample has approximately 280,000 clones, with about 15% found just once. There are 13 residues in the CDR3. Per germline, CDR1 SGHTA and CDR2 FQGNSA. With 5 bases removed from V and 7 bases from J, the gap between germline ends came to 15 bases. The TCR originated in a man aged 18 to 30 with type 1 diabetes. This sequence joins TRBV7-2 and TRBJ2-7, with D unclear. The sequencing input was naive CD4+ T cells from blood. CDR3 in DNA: TGTGCCAGCAGCACCCCCCTTCCCAGTGAGCAGTACTTC. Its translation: CASSTPLPSEQYF.